This TCR beta chain is drawn from a study of blood T cell repertoires in COVID-19 (dated by TCRdb to between 2020 and 2021). About the investigation overall: Samples covering the acute and convalescent phases of COVID-19 were provided by collaborators in the United States, Italy and Spain. Where available, HLA class I and class II types were obtained from metadata supplied by the sample provider rather than from assay-based typing. The material from the prospective study consisted of cDNA or gDNA derived from T cells, B-cell-depleted T cells, or PBMCs. The repertoires were released in a freely available public database meant as a resource for research on the immune response to SARS-CoV-2. Samples came from the ongoing ImmuneRACE study (first 160 participants) plus 1,254 subjects from 6 global collaborators. The sample metadata nearly always contained a de-identified subject ID, COVID-19 status, age in years and sex. Deeply sampled blood TCRbeta repertoires from subjects exposed to, actively infected with, or recovered from COVID-19 were included in the dataset. Study-level results and caveats: The amount of clinical and demographic metadata varied by source and participant and was provided uncurated.

The CDR3 numbers 14 residues from cysteine through phenylalanine. Only CDR3 DNA remains: 42 bases, in frame from the first base. The V end loses 5 bases and the J end loses 6 bases, and a stretch of 18 bases separates them. Sequences GTSNPN (CDR1) and SVGIG (CDR2) are obtained from the germline V gene (reference sequence). The immunoSEQ Assay, a bias-controlled multiplex PCR, was used to amplify TCRbeta CDR3 regions from genomic DNA. Regarding the original processing steps: Within the assay, amplification of reference gene primers was used to estimate how many nucleated cells each sample contained. To quantify the absolute abundance of each unique TCRbeta CDR3 rearrangement, sequence reads were collapsed and filtered. Productive Simpson clonality was computed per sample as the square root of Simpson's diversity index over productive rearrangements. Drawn from immuneACCESS, this table holds only the in-frame rearrangements with V and J called that TCRdb kept. Clones are partly lost; checked studies trace under half to an unresolved V gene and leave the rest unexplained. The V and J calls and the clone size are those of that table, but D and trimming were determined from the DNA. Counted in this sample were roughly 220,000 clones; 65% to 90% of them appeared once. About 1.5% of the sample belongs to the ten largest clones.

Samples from volunteer blood donors who had recovered from COVID-19 were contributed by a second Seattle source. The collaborating institutions used their own protocols to collect whole blood in K2EDTA tubes. For TCRbeta analysis, collaborators shipped samples as frozen whole blood, isolated PBMCs, or DNA extracted from either of those sample types. Notes on this clone: Its cognate antigen has yet to be identified. No base quality values were provided; no much bigger clone lies one nucleotide off.

This clonotype was obtained from a middle-aged woman who had recovered from COVID-19. The chain uses TRBV30 and TRBJ2-3; TRBD1 is possibly the D segment (5 matching bases). Sequenced sample: peripheral blood. The CDR3 reads as follows: CAWGRVESGDTQYF. The sequenced DNA: TGTGCCTGGGGCAGGGTGGAGTCCGGGGATACGCAGTATTTT.